These 8 T cell receptor gamma chains originate from one sample sequenced in a study of intestinal T cells in coeliac disease. LymphoTrack primers amplified TRG sequences from about 0.2 ug of biopsy DNA. TCRdb reanalyzed the multiplex PCR reads using CATT. The repertoire holds about 380 gamma-chain clones, with approximately 44% as singletons. For each case, the template was genomic DNA from ten approximately 5-µm formalin-fixed paraffin-embedded scrolls. What was sequenced was a duodenal biopsy. Source of these receptors: a human donor who served as a control with a normal duodenal biopsy, not a healthy volunteer.

J is TRGJ1 or TRGJ2 and V is TRGV10. Being an ORF, TRGV10 has a function that is uncertain. The CDR3 consists of 11 residues. The J segment lost 7 bases and the V segment lost 8 bases, leaving 6 bases of the junction unmatched. The CDR3 spells CAAWGIYKKLF. The CDR3 DNA follows: TGTGCTGCGTGGGGTATATATAAGAAACTCTTT.

With regard to this clone: A far larger clone is only one base removed, so a read error is likely. The sample contains more than one DNA sequence encoding this CDR3. The chain uses TRGV11 and TRGJ1 or TRGJ2. TRGV11 is recorded as an ORF, its role being uncertain. CDR3 size: 16 residues. CDR3 sequence (DNA): TGTGCCTGCTGGATTATCCGGCGGCCGAATTATTATAAGAAGCTCTTT. Its translation is CACWIIRRPNYYKKLF.

This clone has more than one count but fewer than ten. One base separates it from a far larger clone, so it is likely a read error. Other DNA sequences of this sample code for an identical CDR3. The chain employs TRGV3 and TRGJP2. Per germline, CDR1 VTNTFY and CDR2 YDVSTARD (reference sequence). This CDR3 is built from 16 residues. Trimming at V came to 0 bases and at J to 8 bases, leaving 12 bases not matched to a gene. The CDR3 region has the DNA TGTGCCACCTGGGACAGGCCGTGTGGGGGCGATTGGATCAAGACGTTT. Protein product: CATWDRPCGGDWIKTF.

The genes are TRGV2 and TRGJP2. The CDR3 runs 14 residues. Germline V gene data show CDR1 as EGSNGY and CDR2 as YDSYNSKV. The J segment lost 12 bases and the V segment lost 0 bases, leaving 10 bases of the junction unmatched. The CDR3: CATWDGSRVGIKTF. The DNA of the CDR3 is TGTGCCACCTGGGACGGGTCCAGGGTGGGGATCAAGACGTTT.

V and J are TRGV11 and TRGJ1 or TRGJ2. TRGV11 is an ORF, and what it does is uncertain. The CDR3 runs 16 residues. J lost 3 bases, V lost 1 base, and 9 bases had no gene match. CDR3 coding DNA: TGTGCCTGCTGGATTAGGCATCATAGATTTTATTATAAGAAACTCTTT. This translates into CACWIRHHRFYYKKLF.

Remarks on this clone: The TCRdb protein comes from a much larger clone and disagrees with this DNA's translation at residue 14, likely due to a read error; the protein given here is derived from the DNA. The chain couples TRGV10 to TRGJ1 or TRGJ2. TRGV10 is an ORF; its function is uncertain. The CDR3 spans 17 residues. The CDR3 DNA sequence: TGTGCTGCGTGGGATTATTCCCCTATCGAAGGTTATTATGAGAAACTCTTT. As protein: CAAWDYSPIEGYYEKLF.

This clone occurred a few times. The protein recorded in TCRdb matches a much larger clone and deviates from this DNA's translation at residue 7, suggesting a read error; the protein here is obtained by translating the DNA. The chain has TRGV11 and TRGJ1 or TRGJ2. TRGV11 is labeled an ORF, and its function is uncertain. Trimming cost V 5 bases and J 0 bases; bases outside gene matches: 10. This CDR3 has 16 residues. The CDR3 sequence is CACWIIPRPNYYKKLF. CDR3 sequence (DNA): TGTGCCTGCTGGATTATCCCGCGGCCGAATTATTATAAGAAACTCTTT.

There are a few counts of this clone. A far more abundant clone sits one base away, making this likely a read error. The identical CDR3 is also encoded by other nucleotide sequences in the sample. The rearrangement links TRGV10 to TRGJ1 or TRGJ2. TRGV10 is an open reading frame, and its role is uncertain. This CDR3 spans 12 amino acids. The CDR3 DNA is TGTGCTGCGTGGGTGAATTATTACAAGAAACTCTTT. It specifies CAAWVNYYKKLF.